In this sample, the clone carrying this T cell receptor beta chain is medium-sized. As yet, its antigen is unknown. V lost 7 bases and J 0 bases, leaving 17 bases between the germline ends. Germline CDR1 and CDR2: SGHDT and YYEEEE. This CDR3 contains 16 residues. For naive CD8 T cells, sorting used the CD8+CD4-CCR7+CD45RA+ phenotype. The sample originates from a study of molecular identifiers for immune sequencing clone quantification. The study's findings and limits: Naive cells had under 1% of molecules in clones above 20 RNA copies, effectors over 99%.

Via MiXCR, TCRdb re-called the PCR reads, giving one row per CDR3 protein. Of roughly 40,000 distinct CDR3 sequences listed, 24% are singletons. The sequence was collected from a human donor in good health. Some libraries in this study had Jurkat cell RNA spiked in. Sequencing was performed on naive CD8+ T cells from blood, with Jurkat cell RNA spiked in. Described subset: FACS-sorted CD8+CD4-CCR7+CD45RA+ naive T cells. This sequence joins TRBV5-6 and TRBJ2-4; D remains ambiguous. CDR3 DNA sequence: TGTGCCAGCTCGACCAGCGTGTTACTAGCCAAAAACATTCAGTACTTC. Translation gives CASSTSVLLAKNIQYF.